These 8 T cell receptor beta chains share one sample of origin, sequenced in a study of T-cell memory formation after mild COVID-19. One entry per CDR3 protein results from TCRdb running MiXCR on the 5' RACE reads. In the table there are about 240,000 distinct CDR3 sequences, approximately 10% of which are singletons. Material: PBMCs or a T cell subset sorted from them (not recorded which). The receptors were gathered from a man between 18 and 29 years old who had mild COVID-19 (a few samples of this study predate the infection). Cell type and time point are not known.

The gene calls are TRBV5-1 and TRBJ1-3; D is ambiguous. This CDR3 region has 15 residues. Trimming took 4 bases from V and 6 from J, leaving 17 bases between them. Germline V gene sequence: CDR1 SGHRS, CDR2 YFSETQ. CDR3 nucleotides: TGCGCCAGCAGCCCCACGGCGGGAGAAGAAAACACCATATATTTT. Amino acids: CASSPTAGEENTIYF.

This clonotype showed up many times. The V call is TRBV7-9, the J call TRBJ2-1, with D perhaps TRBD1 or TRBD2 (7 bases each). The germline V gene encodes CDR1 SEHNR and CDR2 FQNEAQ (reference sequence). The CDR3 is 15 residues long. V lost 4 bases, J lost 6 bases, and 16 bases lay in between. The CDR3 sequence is CASSSGGGSLNEQFF. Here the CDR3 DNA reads TGTGCCAGCAGCTCAGGGGGGGGAAGCCTCAATGAGCAGTTCTTC. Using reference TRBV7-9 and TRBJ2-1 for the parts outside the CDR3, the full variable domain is DTGVSQNPRHKITKRGQNVTFRCDPISEHNRLYWYRQTLGQGPEFLTYFQNEAQLEKSRLLSDRFSAERPKGSFSTLEIQRTEQGDSAMYLCASSSGGGSLNEQFFGPGTRLTVL.

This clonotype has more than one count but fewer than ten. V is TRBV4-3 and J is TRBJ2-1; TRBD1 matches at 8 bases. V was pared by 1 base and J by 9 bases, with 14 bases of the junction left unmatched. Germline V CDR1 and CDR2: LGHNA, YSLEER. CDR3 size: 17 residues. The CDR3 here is CASSQVHWTGPDTEQFF. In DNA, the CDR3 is TGCGCCAGCAGCCAAGTCCACTGGACAGGGCCAGACACTGAGCAGTTCTTC.

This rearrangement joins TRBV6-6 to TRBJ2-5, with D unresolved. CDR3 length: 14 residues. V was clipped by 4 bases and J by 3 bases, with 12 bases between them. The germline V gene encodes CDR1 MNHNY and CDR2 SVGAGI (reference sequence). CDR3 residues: CASSLRTIKETQYF. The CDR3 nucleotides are TGTGCCAGCAGTTTGAGGACGATCAAAGAGACCCAGTACTTC.

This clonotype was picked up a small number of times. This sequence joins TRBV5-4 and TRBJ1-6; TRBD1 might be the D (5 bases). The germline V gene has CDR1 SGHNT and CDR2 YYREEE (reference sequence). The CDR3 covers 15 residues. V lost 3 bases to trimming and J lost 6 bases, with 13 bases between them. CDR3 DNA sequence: TGTGCCAGCAGCTCCTTGACAGTCGCTAATTCACCCCTCCACTTT. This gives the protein CASSSLTVANSPLHF.

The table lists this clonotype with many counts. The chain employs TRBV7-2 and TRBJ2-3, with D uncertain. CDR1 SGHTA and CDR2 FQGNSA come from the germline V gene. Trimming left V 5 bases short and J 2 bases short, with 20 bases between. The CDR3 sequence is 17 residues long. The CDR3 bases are TGTGCCAGCAGCCTGCAGCTTTTGGGCGGTCTCACAGATACGCAGTATTTT. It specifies CASSLQLLGGLTDTQYF.

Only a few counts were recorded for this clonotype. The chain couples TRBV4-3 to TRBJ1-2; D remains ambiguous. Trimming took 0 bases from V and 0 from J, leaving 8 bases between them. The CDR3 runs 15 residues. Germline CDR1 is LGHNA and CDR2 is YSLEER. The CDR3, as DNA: TGCGCCAGCAGCCAAGATCCCCAGTCTAACTATGGCTACACCTTC. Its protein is CASSQDPQSNYGYTF.

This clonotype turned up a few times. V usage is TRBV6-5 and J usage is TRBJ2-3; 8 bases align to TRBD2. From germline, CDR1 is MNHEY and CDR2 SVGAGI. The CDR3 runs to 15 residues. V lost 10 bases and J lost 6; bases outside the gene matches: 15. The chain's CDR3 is CATGTSSSLPDTQYF. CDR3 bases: TGTGCCACCGGGACTAGTAGTTCTCTTCCGGATACGCAGTATTTT.